This T cell receptor (beta chain) was documented in a study of identical twins. A single record per CDR3 protein comes from TCRdb applying MiXCR to the 5' RACE reads. The table records some 1,700,000 distinct CDR3 sequences, about 32% of them present only once. This clonotype was detected a few times. The V and J ends lost 0 bases and 10 bases, in that order; junction bases with no gene match: 12. Germline CDR1 ENHRY, CDR2 SYGVKD. CDR3 length: 16 amino acids. The V call is TRBV10-3, the J call TRBJ2-1; TRBD1 agrees at 7 bases. Source material: cord blood. The origin of this receptor is a newborn girl in good health. CDR3 amino acids: CAISESRGRANGEQFF. As DNA, the CDR3 is TGTGCCATCAGTGAGTCAAGGGGGCGCGCTAACGGGGAGCAGTTCTTC.